Here is one T cell receptor beta chain with its context. These data originate in a study of blood T cells in healthy people across ages. Per sample, no less than 6 micrograms of total RNA were extracted. Trimming cost V 3 bases and J 7 bases; bases outside gene matches: 10. CDR3 size: 16 residues. The germline gives CDR1 DFQATT, CDR2 SNEGSKA (reference sequence). Sample-barcoded 5' priming and a J-beta primer mix drove a second PCR of about 7 to 11 cycles. Each cDNA molecule received a tag from a template-switch adaptor that had 12 random nucleotides. All samples gave at least 2.5 million CDR3-containing paired-end reads. TCRdb fed the 5' RACE reads into MiXCR, producing one record per CDR3 protein. The table has over a million distinct CDR3 sequences, 35% to 45% seen once.

The sequenced material came from blood. The clonotype comes from a young woman in good health. The rearrangement links TRBV20-1 to TRBJ2-1; TRBD2 aligns across 12 bases. This CDR3 is CSASGASGRASNEQFF. The CDR3 nucleotides are TGCAGTGCTAGTGGGGCTAGCGGGAGGGCCAGTAATGAGCAGTTCTTC.